One and the same sample provided the 8 T cell receptor beta chains below, sequenced in a study of shared clonotypes between healthy human individuals. The table came from immunoSEQ multiplex PCR; TCRdb's copy has only in-frame clones and leaves some out. The table has approximately 2,000,000 clones, about 90% seen once; the top ten hold 0.37%. Input material: naive CD4+ T cells from PBMCs. The subset is: CD45RA+ positively selected. The receptors here all came from a man younger than 30 in good health. Some clones in this sample may be carry-over from other donors' samples.

This chain links TRBV5-6 with TRBJ1-5, with D perhaps TRBD1 (6 bases). CDR1 is SGHDT and CDR2 is YYEEEE in the germline V gene. The V and J ends lost 1 base and 0 bases respectively, with 11 bases between them. This CDR3 has 16 residues. CDR3 bases: TGTGCCAGCAGCTTGTACGGGACAAGTAGCAATCAGCCCCAGCATTTT. This translates into CASSLYGTSSNQPQHF.

This clone is a singleton in its sample. The chain recombines TRBV7-2 with TRBJ1-3; the D is unclear. The CDR3 runs 15 residues. Germline-derived CDR1 and CDR2 are SGHTA and FQGNSA. V was pared by 0 bases and J by 0 bases, with 6 bases between. The CDR3 nucleotides are TGTGCCAGCAGCTTAGCGGCAAGCTCTGGAAACACCATATATTTT. Translating it yields CASSLAASSGNTIYF.

The V and J genes are TRBV27 and TRBJ2-7; 7 nucleotides line up with TRBD1. The J segment lost 3 bases and the V segment lost 8 bases, leaving 22 bases of the junction unmatched. CDR1 and CDR2 (germline): MNHEY, SMNVEV (reference sequence). The CDR3 sequence is 18 residues long. The CDR3 here is CASVPEPQGIEHRYEQYF. DNA for the CDR3: TGTGCCAGCGTACCGGAACCACAGGGGATAGAACATCGCTACGAGCAGTACTTC.

V is TRBV14 and J is TRBJ2-7, with D possibly TRBD1 on 5 matching bases. Trimming removed 4 bases from V and 3 bases from J, with 13 bases in between. CDR1 SGHDN and CDR2 FVKESK come from the germline V gene. This CDR3 spans 14 amino acids. CDR3 protein: CASSPQLDSYEQYF. CDR3 nucleotides: TGTGCCAGCAGCCCCCAACTCGACAGCTACGAGCAGTACTTC.

The V call is TRBV2, the J call TRBJ1-1; 7 bases match TRBD1. The CDR3 is 13 residues long. The germline gives CDR1 SNHLY, CDR2 FYNNEI. J gave up 4 bases and V 5 bases, and 4 bases lay outside the gene matches. CDR3 sequence reads: CASSLDRATEAFF. The CDR3 DNA is TGTGCCAGCAGTCTAGACAGGGCCACTGAAGCTTTCTTT.

The chain links TRBV7-9 to TRBJ1-1; no reliable D call. This CDR3 contains 14 residues. Germline values: CDR1 SEHNR, CDR2 FQNEAQ (reference sequence). V shed 3 bases and J shed 1 base, with 9 bases lying between them. The CDR3 coding sequence is TGTGCCAGCAGCTTTATACGGAAGAACACTGAAGCTTTCTTT. Translating gives CASSFIRKNTEAFF.

The chain employs TRBV19 and TRBJ2-2; no clear D gene. The germline V gene has CDR1 LNHDA and CDR2 SQIVND (reference sequence). V was cut by 5 bases and J by 7 bases, with 11 bases left in between. There are 13 residues in the CDR3. CDR3 sequence: CASSAIGGGELFF. DNA for the CDR3: TGTGCCAGTAGTGCCATAGGTGGCGGGGAGCTGTTTTTT. Combining the CDR3 with reference TRBV19 and TRBJ2-2 gives the whole variable domain DGGITQSPKYLFRKEGQNVTLSCEQNLNHDAMYWYRQDPGQGLRLIYYSQIVNDFQKGDIAEGYSVSREKKESFPLTVTSAQKNPTAFYLCASSAIGGGELFFGEGSRLTVL.

V and J are TRBV6-1 and TRBJ1-4; tentatively, D is TRBD1 (5 bases). The CDR3 runs 15 residues. Germline loops: CDR1 MNHNS, CDR2 SASEGT. V was cut by 0 bases and J by 8 bases, with 13 bases left in between. As DNA, the CDR3 is TGTGCCAGCAGTGAAGCGGGAACAGGCGTCGAAAAACTGTTTTTT. Its protein product is CASSEAGTGVEKLFF.